This T cell receptor (beta chain) was sequenced during a study of tissue T cells after allogeneic stem cell transplantation (dated by TCRdb to between 2020 and 2023). With regard to the full study: Over a three-year period, a research-autopsy study prospectively enrolled over 5 adult allo-HCT recipients who had steroid-refractory GVHD. Every GVHD patient received a graft from a donor; four grafts were unmodified and three were CD34-selected to deplete T cells. Gastrointestinal GVHD was present in all GVHD patients, several lines of GVHD-directed therapy were administered to all GVHD patients, and skin involvement was additionally present in several GVHD patients. Pre-transplant PBMCs were of recipient origin and were available from five GVHD patients. For viably preserved blood and marrow, CD3+ T cells were flow-sorted when cell numbers allowed, whereas DNA was extracted directly from smaller samples. The study profiled TCR beta repertoires across many tissues from research autopsies of patients with and without GVHD, plus mouse models of GVHD. The human arm was conducted as a prospective observational study, and neither blinding nor randomization was performed. The research as a whole found: Within patients, how anatomically similar tissues were was a major factor shaping TCR repertoire composition, regardless of disease or transplant status. In both patients and mice, only a limited portion of the TCR repertoire detected in tissues was captured by blood and spleen T cells. A small and clinically heterogeneous patient cohort was studied, and sampling depth was acknowledged as a limitation. Only a few T cell clones appeared in more than one patient, yet motif-based clustering showed tissue-specific repertoire signatures that were shared between patients. Which tissue TCRs were alloreactive or antigen-specific was not determined in the study, and some clones might have been persisting host cells.

The germline V gene encodes CDR1 SGHAT and CDR2 FQNNGV. V and J are truncated by 11 bases and 4 bases respectively, leaving an intervening sequence of 30 bases. Its CDR3 holds 18 amino acids, cysteine through phenylalanine. Only the CDR3 DNA stays, 54 bases, in frame from base 1. Comment on this clone: This clone's antigen is unknown. Base qualities are missing; no much larger clone stands one base away.

The time point tag for this specimen amounts to: recipient (host-origin) PBMCs collected before allo-HCT. Library construction relied on the immunoSEQ multiplex PCR assay. TCRbeta CDR3 sequencing was done by Adaptive Biotechnologies at survey depth, reporting CDR3 sequences, V/J genes, productive frequency and template counts. Amplification of TCR beta CDR3 regions started from genomic DNA instead of RNA. Processing in the source paper ran as follows. Jensen-Shannon divergence served to quantify pairwise repertoire overlap between tissues, with 0 meaning identical and 1 meaning complete divergence. Tissues were grouped by single-linkage agglomerative hierarchical clustering of pairwise JSD values, and the clustering results were shown as dendrograms. All patient samples were analyzed with GLIPH2 using simulation_depth 1000, kmer_min_depth 3 and cdr3_length_cutoff 8, and only groups containing more than two unique CDR3s were kept. A standardized tissue-overlap score was calculated by extrapolating Jaccard GLIPH-group overlap across patients to a standard repertoire size of 1000 clones. To look at how diversity was associated with clinical or experimental variables, linear mixed-effect models were used, with tissue treated as a fixed effect and individual treated as a random effect. TCRdb took over this immuneACCESS table, retaining in-frame rearrangements with V and J assigned. Such tables are incomplete; in checked studies, under half of the missing clones stem from an unresolved V gene, and the remainder is unexplained. The DNA was the basis for D and trimming; V, J and clone size are from that table. Present in this sample are roughly 30,000 clones, less than 90% of which were seen just once. About 3.5% of the sample lies in the top ten.

The origin of this receptor is a woman aged 18-55 years who later had graft-versus-host disease after an allogeneic stem cell transplant. This chain joins TRBV11-2 to TRBJ2-1, with a tentative D gene TRBD2 over 8 matching bases. This specimen consisted of blood, obtained before transplantation. The DNA sequence reads TGTGCCCCGGGGGGGGACAGTAAAATTAAGGGTAATTACAATGAGCAGTTCTTC. It translates as CAPGGDSKIKGNYNEQFF.